This TCR beta chain was identified during a study of blood T cell repertoires in COVID-19. About the research overall: The United States, Italy and Spain supplied acute and convalescent COVID-19 samples. PBMCs, B-cell-depleted T cells, or T cells were the source of the cDNA or gDNA that made up the material.

Per the original methods: Estimation of nucleated cell counts was performed using reference gene primer amplification. Only in-frame clones appear in the TCRdb table, and some are missing; sequencing was by immunoSEQ multiplex PCR. D and trimming come from the DNA, and the V and J calls and clone size come from that table. The sample lists around 82,000 clones, 75% to 85% occurring once. Seattle enrolled patients during active infection and tracked them longitudinally. The CDR3 has 13 residues. V was shortened by 1 base and J by 6 bases, with 8 bases between the two germline ends. CDR1 is LNHNV and CDR2 is YYDKDF in the germline V gene (reference sequence).

The chain carries TRBV15 and TRBJ2-3; D uncertain. This clonotype originated in a man aged 45-65 years with COVID-19, enrolled during active disease. The sequenced sample was peripheral blood. CDR3 sequence (DNA): TGTGCCACCAGCAGAGTCCCAGTGGATACGCAGTATTTT. It translates to CATSRVPVDTQYF. Full variable domain (remainder filled in from reference TRBV15 and TRBJ2-3): DAMVIQNPRYQVTQFGKPVTLSCSQTLNHNVMYWYQQKSSQAPKLLFHYYDKDFNNEADTPDNFQSRRPNTSFCFLDIRSPGLGDTAMYLCATSRVPVDTQYFGPGTRLTVL.